Listed below are T cell receptor beta chains from one sample, sequenced in a study of early T cells in non-severe SARS-CoV-2 infection. TCRdb recomputed calls from the 5' RACE reads with MiXCR, one row per CDR3 protein. Among more than 20,000 distinct CDR3 sequences, about 4.7% were seen once, and the ten largest hold around 15%. Sequencing was performed on whole blood. All receptors come from an adult who was a healthcare worker with PCR-confirmed SARS-CoV-2 infection or an uninfected control (not recorded which). CDR3s include the opening cysteine and the closing phenylalanine or tryptophan. Fields, in order: J gene, V gene, clone size, D gene, CDR3 length, CDR3 DNA, CDR3 protein. D genes are given only for firm matches. Not every row has a clone size; where given, it reads once, few, many or a size class.

J gene: TRBJ2-2; V gene: TRBV6-5; clone size: medium-sized; D gene: TRBD2; CDR3 length: 17; CDR3 DNA: TGTGCCAGCAGCTCTGTCATGGGCGGGGGGCGGACCGGGGAGCTGTTTTTT; CDR3 protein: CASSSVMGGGRTGELFF
J gene: TRBJ2-3; V gene: TRBV2; clone size: many; D gene: TRBD1; CDR3 length: 12; CDR3 DNA: TGTGCCAGCAGTAAACAGGGGGATACGCAGTATTTT; CDR3 protein: CASSKQGDTQYF
J gene: TRBJ2-2; V gene: TRBV7-3; clone size: many; D gene: .; CDR3 length: 14; CDR3 DNA: TGTGCCAGCAGCTCAACAGCCTTCACCGGGGAGCTGTTTTTT; CDR3 protein: CASSSTAFTGELFF
J gene: TRBJ1-5; V gene: TRBV2; clone size: .; D gene: .; CDR3 length: 13; CDR3 DNA: TGTGCCAGCATTCCAGGGGTAGGTCAGCCCCAGCATTTT; CDR3 protein: CASIPGVGQPQHF
J gene: TRBJ1-5; V gene: TRBV19; clone size: .; D gene: TRBD1; CDR3 length: 16; CDR3 DNA: TGTGCCAGTTGTCCTCTGGGACAGGGTAGCAATCAGCCCCAGCATTTT; CDR3 protein: CASCPLGQGSNQPQHF
J gene: TRBJ2-1; V gene: TRBV19; clone size: many; D gene: .; CDR3 length: 10; CDR3 DNA: TGTGCCTGCGGGGTCGGAAGAGAGTTCTTC; CDR3 protein: CACGVGREFF
J gene: TRBJ1-1; V gene: TRBV25-1; clone size: .; D gene: .; CDR3 length: 14; CDR3 DNA: TGTGCCAGCAGTCCCCAGGGGCGAGGGACTGAAGCTTTCTTT; CDR3 protein: CASSPQGRGTEAFF
J gene: TRBJ1-1; V gene: TRBV12-3/TRBV12-4; clone size: few; D gene: TRBD1; CDR3 length: 16; CDR3 DNA: TGTGCCAGCAGTTTATGGGGGACAGGGGGCAGAACTGAAGCTTTCTTT; CDR3 protein: CASSLWGTGGRTEAFF
J gene: TRBJ2-3; V gene: TRBV3-1; clone size: many; D gene: TRBD2; CDR3 length: 16; CDR3 DNA: TGTGCCAGCAGCTTCCGACTAGCGGGGGTCGCAGATACGCAGTATTTT; CDR3 protein: CASSFRLAGVADTQYF
J gene: TRBJ2-3; V gene: TRBV2; clone size: many; D gene: TRBD2; CDR3 length: 14; CDR3 DNA: TGTGCCAGCCGGACTAGCGGGGTGGCAGATACGCAGTATTTT; CDR3 protein: CASRTSGVADTQYF
J gene: TRBJ2-3; V gene: TRBV28; clone size: many; D gene: .; CDR3 length: 12; CDR3 DNA: TGTGCCAGCACTACCCTAGCAGATACGCAGTATTTT; CDR3 protein: CASTTLADTQYF
J gene: TRBJ1-1; V gene: TRBV9; clone size: medium-sized; D gene: .; CDR3 length: 15; CDR3 DNA: TGTGCCAGCAGCATCTCATACAGGGATTCGACTGAAGCTTTCTTT; CDR3 protein: CASSISYRDSTEAFF
J gene: TRBJ2-5; V gene: TRBV9; clone size: .; D gene: .; CDR3 length: 16; CDR3 DNA: TGTGCCAGCAGCGTAATCGCGACCCGACTAGTTGGGGCCCAGTACTTC; CDR3 protein: CASSVIATRLVGAQYF
J gene: TRBJ2-3; V gene: TRBV20-1; clone size: many; D gene: TRBD2; CDR3 length: 13; CDR3 DNA: TGCAGTGCCGGACTAGCGAGCACAGATACGCAGTATTTT; CDR3 protein: CSAGLASTDTQYF
J gene: TRBJ2-3; V gene: TRBV9; clone size: many; D gene: TRBD2; CDR3 length: 14; CDR3 DNA: TGTGCCAGCAGCCCGGGAGGGGCGAGAGATACGCAGTATTTT; CDR3 protein: CASSPGGARDTQYF
J gene: TRBJ2-6; V gene: TRBV9; clone size: .; D gene: TRBD1; CDR3 length: 19; CDR3 DNA: TGTGCCAGCAGCGGATCTTACAGGGGCGCTCGGGGTGGGGCCAACGTCCTGACTTTC; CDR3 protein: CASSGSYRGARGGANVLTF
J gene: TRBJ1-2; V gene: TRBV24-1; clone size: many; D gene: .; CDR3 length: 13; CDR3 DNA: TGTGCCACCAGTGATTGGACGGGAGGCGGCTACACCTTC; CDR3 protein: CATSDWTGGGYTF
J gene: TRBJ2-7; V gene: TRBV18; clone size: many; D gene: .; CDR3 length: 15; CDR3 DNA: TGTGCCAGCTCACCCCAGGGAGTTGACTCCTACGAGCAGTACTTC; CDR3 protein: CASSPQGVDSYEQYF
J gene: TRBJ2-7; V gene: TRBV5-6; clone size: many; D gene: TRBD1; CDR3 length: 16; CDR3 DNA: TGTGCCAGCAGCTCCCGGTGGGCAGGGGGCTGGAACGAGCAGTACTTC; CDR3 protein: CASSSRWAGGWNEQYF
J gene: TRBJ2-5; V gene: TRBV13; clone size: .; D gene: .; CDR3 length: 14; CDR3 DNA: TGTGCCAGCAGCCTTCTCCGGGTTCAAGAGACCCAGTACTTC; CDR3 protein: CASSLLRVQETQYF
J gene: TRBJ2-5; V gene: TRBV24-1; clone size: .; D gene: .; CDR3 length: 13; CDR3 DNA: TGTGCCACCGAAACAGCAGTTCAAGAGACCCAGTACTTC; CDR3 protein: CATETAVQETQYF
J gene: TRBJ1-6; V gene: TRBV7-2; clone size: many; D gene: .; CDR3 length: 15; CDR3 DNA: TGTGCCAGCAGCTTACAGGGAGGGGGATATTCACCCCTCCACTTT; CDR3 protein: CASSLQGGGYSPLHF
J gene: TRBJ1-2; V gene: TRBV29-1; clone size: many; D gene: .; CDR3 length: 13; CDR3 DNA: TGCAGCGTTGAGGGTGGGGGAAAATCTGGCTACACCTTC; CDR3 protein: CSVEGGGKSGYTF
J gene: TRBJ2-7; V gene: TRBV4-1; clone size: few; D gene: TRBD1; CDR3 length: 15; CDR3 DNA: TGCGCCAGCAGCCAGGGAGGACAGGGTCACTACGAGCAGTACTTC; CDR3 protein: CASSQGGQGHYEQYF
J gene: TRBJ2-5; V gene: TRBV12-3/TRBV12-4; clone size: many; D gene: TRBD2; CDR3 length: 15; CDR3 DNA: TGTGCCAGCAGTCGTGGCTGGGCGGGGGTGGAGACCCAGTACTTC; CDR3 protein: CASSRGWAGVETQYF
J gene: TRBJ1-4; V gene: TRBV4-3; clone size: many; D gene: TRBD1; CDR3 length: 18; CDR3 DNA: TGCGCCAGCAGCCAAAGGACAGGAGACTTTGCAACTAATGAAAAACTGTTTTTT; CDR3 protein: CASSQRTGDFATNEKLFF
J gene: TRBJ2-7; V gene: TRBV7-8; clone size: many; D gene: TRBD1; CDR3 length: 15; CDR3 DNA: TGTGCCAGCAGCTTAGTTTGGGACAGCTCCTACGAGCAGTACTTC; CDR3 protein: CASSLVWDSSYEQYF
J gene: TRBJ2-3; V gene: TRBV14; clone size: many; D gene: TRBD1; CDR3 length: 14; CDR3 DNA: TGTGCCAGCAGACCACACAGGGGCGCAGATACGCAGTATTTT; CDR3 protein: CASRPHRGADTQYF
J gene: TRBJ2-3; V gene: TRBV20-1; clone size: many; D gene: .; CDR3 length: 16; CDR3 DNA: TGCAGTGCCCAACCACGAGGGGGAGCGAGAACAGATACGCAGTATTTT; CDR3 protein: CSAQPRGGARTDTQYF
J gene: TRBJ2-1; V gene: TRBV5-6; clone size: medium-sized; D gene: .; CDR3 length: 14; CDR3 DNA: TGTGCCAGCAGCTTGGCCGGAAACTACAATGAGCAGTTCTTC; CDR3 protein: CASSLAGNYNEQFF
J gene: TRBJ1-5; V gene: TRBV6-6; clone size: many; D gene: .; CDR3 length: 14; CDR3 DNA: TGTGCCAGCAACGCGCAGGGTCCAGATCAGCCCCAGCATTTT; CDR3 protein: CASNAQGPDQPQHF
J gene: TRBJ1-4; V gene: TRBV7-8; clone size: few; D gene: .; CDR3 length: 16; CDR3 DNA: TGTGCCAGCAGCTTGATTGTAGTGGGGGAACCTGAAAAACTGTTTTTT; CDR3 protein: CASSLIVVGEPEKLFF
J gene: TRBJ2-2; V gene: TRBV7-3; clone size: .; D gene: .; CDR3 length: 14; CDR3 DNA: TGTGCCAGCAGCTTATTTCAGAACACCGGGGAGCTGTTTTTT; CDR3 protein: CASSLFQNTGELFF
J gene: TRBJ2-7; V gene: TRBV7-2; clone size: few; D gene: TRBD1; CDR3 length: 14; CDR3 DNA: TGTGCCAGCAAGCAGACAGGGGACCCCTACGAGCAGTACTTC; CDR3 protein: CASKQTGDPYEQYF
J gene: TRBJ1-2; V gene: TRBV27; clone size: .; D gene: .; CDR3 length: 15; CDR3 DNA: TGTGCCAGCAGTTTTTCACGGCAGGCTAACTATGGCTACACCTTC; CDR3 protein: CASSFSRQANYGYTF
J gene: TRBJ1-2; V gene: TRBV20-1; clone size: many; D gene: TRBD1; CDR3 length: 14; CDR3 DNA: TGCAGTGCGATTCCGGGACAGCGAAGGGTCGGCTACACCTTC; CDR3 protein: CSAIPGQRRVGYTF
J gene: TRBJ1-4; V gene: TRBV19; clone size: few; D gene: .; CDR3 length: 16; CDR3 DNA: TGTGCCAGTACCACCAGTGGCGGGGCAACTAATGAAAAACTGTTTTTT; CDR3 protein: CASTTSGGATNEKLFF
J gene: TRBJ2-7; V gene: TRBV20-1; clone size: many; D gene: TRBD1; CDR3 length: 13; CDR3 DNA: TGCAGTGCTAGTTCAGATACAGGGGCCGAGCAGTACTTC; CDR3 protein: CSASSDTGAEQYF
J gene: TRBJ2-3; V gene: TRBV28; clone size: once; D gene: TRBD2; CDR3 length: 17; CDR3 DNA: TGTGCCAGCAGACTAAGGCTAGCGGGGACCACCACACATACGCAGTATTTT; CDR3 protein: CASRLRLAGTTTHTQYF
J gene: TRBJ1-2; V gene: TRBV29-1; clone size: few; D gene: .; CDR3 length: 10; CDR3 DNA: TGCAGCGTTGGAAATCCTGGCTACACCTTC; CDR3 protein: CSVGNPGYTF
J gene: TRBJ2-4; V gene: TRBV4-2; clone size: few; D gene: TRBD2; CDR3 length: 14; CDR3 DNA: TGTGCCAGCAGCCAAGACAGCAGGGAGGGCATTCAGTACTTC; CDR3 protein: CASSQDSREGIQYF